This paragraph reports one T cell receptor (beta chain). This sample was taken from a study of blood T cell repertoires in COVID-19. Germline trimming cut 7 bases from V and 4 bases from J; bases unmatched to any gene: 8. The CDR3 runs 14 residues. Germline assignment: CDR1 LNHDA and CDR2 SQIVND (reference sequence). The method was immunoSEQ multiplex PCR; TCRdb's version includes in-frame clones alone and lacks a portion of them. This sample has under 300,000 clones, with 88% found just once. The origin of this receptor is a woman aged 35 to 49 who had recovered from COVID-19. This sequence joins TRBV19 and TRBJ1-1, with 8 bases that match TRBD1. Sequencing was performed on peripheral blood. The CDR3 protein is CASTTDRASTEAFF. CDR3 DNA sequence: TGTGCCAGTACTACGGACAGGGCCAGCACTGAAGCTTTCTTT.